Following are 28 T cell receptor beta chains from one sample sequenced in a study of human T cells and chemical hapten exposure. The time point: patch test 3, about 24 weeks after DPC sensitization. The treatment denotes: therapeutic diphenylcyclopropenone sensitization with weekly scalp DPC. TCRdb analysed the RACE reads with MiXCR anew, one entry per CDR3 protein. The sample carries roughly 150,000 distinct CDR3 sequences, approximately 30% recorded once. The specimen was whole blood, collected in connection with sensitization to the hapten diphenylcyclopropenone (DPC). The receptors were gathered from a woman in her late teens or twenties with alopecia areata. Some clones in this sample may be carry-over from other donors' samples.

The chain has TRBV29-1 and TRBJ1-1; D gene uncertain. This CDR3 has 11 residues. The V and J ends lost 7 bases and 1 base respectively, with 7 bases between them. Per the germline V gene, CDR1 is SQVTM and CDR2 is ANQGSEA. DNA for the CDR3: TGCAGCGCCTTAAAGAACACTGAAGCTTTCTTT. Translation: CSALKNTEAFF.

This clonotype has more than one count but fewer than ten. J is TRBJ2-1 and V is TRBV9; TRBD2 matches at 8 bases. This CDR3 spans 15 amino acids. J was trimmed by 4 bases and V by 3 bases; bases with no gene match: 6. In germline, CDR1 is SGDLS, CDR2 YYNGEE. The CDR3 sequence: CASSARLATYNEQFF. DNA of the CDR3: TGTGCCAGCAGCGCCAGACTAGCGACGTACAATGAGCAGTTCTTC.

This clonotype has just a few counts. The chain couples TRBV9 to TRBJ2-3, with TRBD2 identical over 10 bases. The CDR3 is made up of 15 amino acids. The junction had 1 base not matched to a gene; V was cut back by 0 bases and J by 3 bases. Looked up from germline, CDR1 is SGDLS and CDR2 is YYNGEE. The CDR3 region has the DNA TGTGCCAGCAGCGTAGGGACTAGCGGAACAGATACGCAGTATTTT. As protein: CASSVGTSGTDTQYF.

The CDR3 reads CASTRTSGSPTDTQYF. For the CDR3, the DNA is TGTGCCAGCACCCGGACTAGCGGGAGTCCTACAGATACGCAGTATTTT. The chain is built from TRBV6-1 and TRBJ2-3, with TRBD2 matching over 13 bases. CDR3 length: 16 residues. Germline-derived CDR1 and CDR2 are MNHNS and SASEGT. V trimming: 7 bases; J trimming: 3 bases; junction bases outside the gene matches: 7.

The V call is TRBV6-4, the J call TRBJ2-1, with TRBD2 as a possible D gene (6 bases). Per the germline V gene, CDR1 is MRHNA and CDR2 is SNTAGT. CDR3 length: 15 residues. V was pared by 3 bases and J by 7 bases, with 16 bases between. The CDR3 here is CASSESVGLANEQFF. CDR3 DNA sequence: TGTGCCAGCAGTGAAAGTGTCGGGCTAGCGAATGAGCAGTTCTTC.

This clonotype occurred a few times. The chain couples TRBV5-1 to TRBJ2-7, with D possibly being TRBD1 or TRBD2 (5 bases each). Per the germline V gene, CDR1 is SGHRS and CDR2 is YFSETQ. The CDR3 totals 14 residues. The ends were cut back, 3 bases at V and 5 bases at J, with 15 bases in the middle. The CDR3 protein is CASSWDAASNEQYF. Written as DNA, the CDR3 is TGCGCCAGCAGCTGGGACGCGGCTTCCAACGAGCAGTACTTC.

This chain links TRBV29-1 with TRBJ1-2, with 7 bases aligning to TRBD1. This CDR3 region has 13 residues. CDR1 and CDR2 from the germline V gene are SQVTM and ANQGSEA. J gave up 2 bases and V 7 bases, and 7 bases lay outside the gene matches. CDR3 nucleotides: TGCAGCGCCGAGGGGGACAGCAACTATGGCTACACCTTC. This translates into CSAEGDSNYGYTF. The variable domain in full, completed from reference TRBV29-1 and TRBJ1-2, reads SAVISQKPSRDICQRGTSLTIQCQVDSQVTMMFWYRQQPGQSLTLIATANQGSEATYESGFVIDKFPISRPNLTFSTLTVSNMSPEDSSIYLCSAEGDSNYGYTFGSGTRLTVV.

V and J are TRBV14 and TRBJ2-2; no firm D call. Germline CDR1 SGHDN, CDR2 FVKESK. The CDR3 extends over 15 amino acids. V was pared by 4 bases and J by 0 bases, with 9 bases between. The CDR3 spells CASSRYRPNTGELFF. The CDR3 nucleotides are TGTGCCAGCAGCCGGTATCGCCCGAACACCGGGGAGCTGTTTTTT.

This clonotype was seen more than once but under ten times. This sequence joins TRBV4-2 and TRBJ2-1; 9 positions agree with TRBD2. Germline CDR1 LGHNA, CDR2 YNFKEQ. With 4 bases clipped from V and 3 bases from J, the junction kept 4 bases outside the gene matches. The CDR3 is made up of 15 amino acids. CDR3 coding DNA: TGTGCCAGCAGCCCGGGACTAGCCTTCTACAATGAGCAGTTCTTC. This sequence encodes CASSPGLAFYNEQFF.

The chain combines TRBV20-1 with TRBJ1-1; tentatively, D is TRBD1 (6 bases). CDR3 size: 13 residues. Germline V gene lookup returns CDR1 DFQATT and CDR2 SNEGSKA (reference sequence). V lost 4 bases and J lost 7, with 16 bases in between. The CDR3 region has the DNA TGCAGTGCTACCCCCGGGACATTCCGTGAAGCTTTCTTT. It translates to CSATPGTFREAFF.

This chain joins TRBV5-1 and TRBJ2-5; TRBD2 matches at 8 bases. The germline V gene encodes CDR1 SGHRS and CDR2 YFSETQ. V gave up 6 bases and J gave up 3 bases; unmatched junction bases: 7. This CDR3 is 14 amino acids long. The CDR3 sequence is CASTFLGGEETQYF. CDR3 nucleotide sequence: TGCGCCAGCACCTTCCTCGGGGGGGAAGAGACCCAGTACTTC.

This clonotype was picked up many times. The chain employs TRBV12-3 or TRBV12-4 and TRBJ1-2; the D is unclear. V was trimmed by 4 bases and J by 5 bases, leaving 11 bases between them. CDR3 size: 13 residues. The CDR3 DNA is TGTGCCAGCAGTTCCCTACTGAGATATGGCTACACCTTC. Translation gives CASSSLLRYGYTF.

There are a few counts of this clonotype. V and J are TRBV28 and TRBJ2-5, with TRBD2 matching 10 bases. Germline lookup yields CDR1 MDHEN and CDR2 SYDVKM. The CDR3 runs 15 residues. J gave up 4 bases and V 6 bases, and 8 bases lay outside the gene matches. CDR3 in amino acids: CASSLLAGGRETQYF. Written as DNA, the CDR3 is TGTGCCAGCAGCCTATTAGCGGGGGGCCGAGAGACCCAGTACTTC.

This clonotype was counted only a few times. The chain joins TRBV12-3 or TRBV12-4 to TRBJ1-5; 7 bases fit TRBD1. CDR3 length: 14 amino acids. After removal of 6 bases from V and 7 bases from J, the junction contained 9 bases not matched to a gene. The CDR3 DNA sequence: TGTGCCAGCAGACCGGACAGGCTCGGCCAGCCCCAGCATTTT. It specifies CASRPDRLGQPQHF.

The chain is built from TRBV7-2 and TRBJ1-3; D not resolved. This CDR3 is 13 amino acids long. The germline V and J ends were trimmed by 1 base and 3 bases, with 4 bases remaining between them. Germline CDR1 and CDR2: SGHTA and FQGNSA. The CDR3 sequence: CASSLGGGNTIYF. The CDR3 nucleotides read TGTGCCAGCAGCTTAGGTGGTGGAAACACCATATATTTT.

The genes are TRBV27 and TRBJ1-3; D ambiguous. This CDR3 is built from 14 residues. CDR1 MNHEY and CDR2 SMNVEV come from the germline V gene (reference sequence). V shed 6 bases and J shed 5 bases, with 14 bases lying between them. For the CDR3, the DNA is TGTGCCAGCAGAAGTCCGGGCTTAAGAAACACCATATATTTT. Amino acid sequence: CASRSPGLRNTIYF.

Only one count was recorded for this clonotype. CDR3 DNA sequence: TGTGCCACCAGTGATACGCCAGGGGGCGGCGAGACCCAGTACTTC. This translates into CATSDTPGGGETQYF. The chain combines TRBV24-1 with TRBJ2-5; 8 nucleotides match TRBD1. The V and J ends lost 3 bases and 5 bases, in that order; junction bases with no gene match: 7. This CDR3 has 15 residues. Germline V gene data show CDR1 as KGHDR and CDR2 as SFDVKD.

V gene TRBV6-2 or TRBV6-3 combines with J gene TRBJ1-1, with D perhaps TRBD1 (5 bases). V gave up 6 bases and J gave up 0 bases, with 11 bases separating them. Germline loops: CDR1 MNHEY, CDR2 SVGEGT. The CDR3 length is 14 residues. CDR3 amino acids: CASRLQVMNTEAFF. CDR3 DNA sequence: TGTGCCAGCAGGCTACAGGTGATGAACACTGAAGCTTTCTTT.

The CDR3 spells CASSQDPSALTQYF. The CDR3 coding sequence is TGCGCCAGCAGCCAAGACCCCAGCGCATTAACGCAGTATTTT. The chain links TRBV4-1 to TRBJ2-3; D is unclear. The germline CDR1 and CDR2 sequences are MGHRA and YSYEKL. V was clipped by 0 bases and J by 9 bases, with 13 bases between them. This CDR3 contains 14 residues.

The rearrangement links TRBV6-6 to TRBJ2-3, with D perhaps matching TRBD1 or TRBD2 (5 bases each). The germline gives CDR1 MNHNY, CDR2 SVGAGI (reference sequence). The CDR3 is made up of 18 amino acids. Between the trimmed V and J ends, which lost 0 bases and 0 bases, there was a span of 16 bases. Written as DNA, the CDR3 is TGTGCCAGCAGTTACTCGATTCTGGGGGTATCTAGCACAGATACGCAGTATTTT. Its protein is CASSYSILGVSSTDTQYF.

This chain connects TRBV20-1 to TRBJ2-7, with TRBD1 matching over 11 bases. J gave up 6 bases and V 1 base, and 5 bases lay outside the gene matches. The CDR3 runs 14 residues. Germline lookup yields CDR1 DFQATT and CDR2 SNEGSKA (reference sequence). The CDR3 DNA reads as TGCAGTGCTAGAGTTAGGACAGGGGGCTTCGAGCAGTACTTC. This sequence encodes CSARVRTGGFEQYF.

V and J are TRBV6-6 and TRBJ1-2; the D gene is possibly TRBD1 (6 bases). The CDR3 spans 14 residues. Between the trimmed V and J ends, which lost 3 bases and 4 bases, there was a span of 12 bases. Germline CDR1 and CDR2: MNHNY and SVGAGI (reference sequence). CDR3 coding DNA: TGTGCCAGCAGTTATGGGGGCGGAGCCTATGGCTACACCTTC. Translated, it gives CASSYGGGAYGYTF.

CDR3 sequence (DNA): TGTGCCAGCAGCTTAGGGTCAGGGGCAATCTACGAGCAGTACTTC. It specifies CASSLGSGAIYEQYF. V is TRBV5-6 and J is TRBJ2-7; D might be TRBD1 (6 bases). The CDR3 has 15 amino acids. V dropped 2 bases and J dropped 3 bases, with 15 bases sitting between them. Germline CDR1 reads SGHDT; CDR2 reads YYEEEE.

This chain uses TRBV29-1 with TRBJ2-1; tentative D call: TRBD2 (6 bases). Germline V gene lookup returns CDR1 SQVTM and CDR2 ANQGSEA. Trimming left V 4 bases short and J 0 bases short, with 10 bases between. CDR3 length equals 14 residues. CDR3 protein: CSVVPGSSYNEQFF. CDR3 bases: TGCAGCGTTGTGCCCGGGAGCTCCTACAATGAGCAGTTCTTC.

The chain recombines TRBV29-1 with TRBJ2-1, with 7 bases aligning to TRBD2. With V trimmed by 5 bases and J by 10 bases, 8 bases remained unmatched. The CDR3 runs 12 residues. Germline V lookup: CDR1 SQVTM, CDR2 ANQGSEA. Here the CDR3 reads CSVRSSGKEQFF. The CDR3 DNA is TGCAGCGTTAGGTCTAGCGGCAAAGAGCAGTTCTTC.

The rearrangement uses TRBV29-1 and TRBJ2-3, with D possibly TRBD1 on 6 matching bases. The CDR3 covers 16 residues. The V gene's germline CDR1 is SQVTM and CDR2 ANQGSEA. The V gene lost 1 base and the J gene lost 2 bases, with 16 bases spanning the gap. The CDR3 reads CSVEGFAGVATDTQYF. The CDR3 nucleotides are TGCAGCGTTGAAGGGTTTGCAGGGGTAGCCACAGATACGCAGTATTTT.

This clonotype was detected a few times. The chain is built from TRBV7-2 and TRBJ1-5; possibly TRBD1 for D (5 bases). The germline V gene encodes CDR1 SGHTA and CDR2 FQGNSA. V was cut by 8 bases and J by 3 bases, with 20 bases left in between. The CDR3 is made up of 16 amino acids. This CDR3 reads CASSGDQGGPNQPQHF. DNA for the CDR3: TGTGCCAGCTCAGGAGATCAGGGAGGCCCCAATCAGCCCCAGCATTTT.

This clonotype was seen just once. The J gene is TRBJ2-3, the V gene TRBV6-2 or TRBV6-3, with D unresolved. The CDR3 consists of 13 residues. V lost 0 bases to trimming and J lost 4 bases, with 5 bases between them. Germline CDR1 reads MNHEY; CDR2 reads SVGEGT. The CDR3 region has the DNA TGTGCCAGCAGTTACTCGTTGGCAGATACGCAGTATTTT. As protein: CASSYSLADTQYF.